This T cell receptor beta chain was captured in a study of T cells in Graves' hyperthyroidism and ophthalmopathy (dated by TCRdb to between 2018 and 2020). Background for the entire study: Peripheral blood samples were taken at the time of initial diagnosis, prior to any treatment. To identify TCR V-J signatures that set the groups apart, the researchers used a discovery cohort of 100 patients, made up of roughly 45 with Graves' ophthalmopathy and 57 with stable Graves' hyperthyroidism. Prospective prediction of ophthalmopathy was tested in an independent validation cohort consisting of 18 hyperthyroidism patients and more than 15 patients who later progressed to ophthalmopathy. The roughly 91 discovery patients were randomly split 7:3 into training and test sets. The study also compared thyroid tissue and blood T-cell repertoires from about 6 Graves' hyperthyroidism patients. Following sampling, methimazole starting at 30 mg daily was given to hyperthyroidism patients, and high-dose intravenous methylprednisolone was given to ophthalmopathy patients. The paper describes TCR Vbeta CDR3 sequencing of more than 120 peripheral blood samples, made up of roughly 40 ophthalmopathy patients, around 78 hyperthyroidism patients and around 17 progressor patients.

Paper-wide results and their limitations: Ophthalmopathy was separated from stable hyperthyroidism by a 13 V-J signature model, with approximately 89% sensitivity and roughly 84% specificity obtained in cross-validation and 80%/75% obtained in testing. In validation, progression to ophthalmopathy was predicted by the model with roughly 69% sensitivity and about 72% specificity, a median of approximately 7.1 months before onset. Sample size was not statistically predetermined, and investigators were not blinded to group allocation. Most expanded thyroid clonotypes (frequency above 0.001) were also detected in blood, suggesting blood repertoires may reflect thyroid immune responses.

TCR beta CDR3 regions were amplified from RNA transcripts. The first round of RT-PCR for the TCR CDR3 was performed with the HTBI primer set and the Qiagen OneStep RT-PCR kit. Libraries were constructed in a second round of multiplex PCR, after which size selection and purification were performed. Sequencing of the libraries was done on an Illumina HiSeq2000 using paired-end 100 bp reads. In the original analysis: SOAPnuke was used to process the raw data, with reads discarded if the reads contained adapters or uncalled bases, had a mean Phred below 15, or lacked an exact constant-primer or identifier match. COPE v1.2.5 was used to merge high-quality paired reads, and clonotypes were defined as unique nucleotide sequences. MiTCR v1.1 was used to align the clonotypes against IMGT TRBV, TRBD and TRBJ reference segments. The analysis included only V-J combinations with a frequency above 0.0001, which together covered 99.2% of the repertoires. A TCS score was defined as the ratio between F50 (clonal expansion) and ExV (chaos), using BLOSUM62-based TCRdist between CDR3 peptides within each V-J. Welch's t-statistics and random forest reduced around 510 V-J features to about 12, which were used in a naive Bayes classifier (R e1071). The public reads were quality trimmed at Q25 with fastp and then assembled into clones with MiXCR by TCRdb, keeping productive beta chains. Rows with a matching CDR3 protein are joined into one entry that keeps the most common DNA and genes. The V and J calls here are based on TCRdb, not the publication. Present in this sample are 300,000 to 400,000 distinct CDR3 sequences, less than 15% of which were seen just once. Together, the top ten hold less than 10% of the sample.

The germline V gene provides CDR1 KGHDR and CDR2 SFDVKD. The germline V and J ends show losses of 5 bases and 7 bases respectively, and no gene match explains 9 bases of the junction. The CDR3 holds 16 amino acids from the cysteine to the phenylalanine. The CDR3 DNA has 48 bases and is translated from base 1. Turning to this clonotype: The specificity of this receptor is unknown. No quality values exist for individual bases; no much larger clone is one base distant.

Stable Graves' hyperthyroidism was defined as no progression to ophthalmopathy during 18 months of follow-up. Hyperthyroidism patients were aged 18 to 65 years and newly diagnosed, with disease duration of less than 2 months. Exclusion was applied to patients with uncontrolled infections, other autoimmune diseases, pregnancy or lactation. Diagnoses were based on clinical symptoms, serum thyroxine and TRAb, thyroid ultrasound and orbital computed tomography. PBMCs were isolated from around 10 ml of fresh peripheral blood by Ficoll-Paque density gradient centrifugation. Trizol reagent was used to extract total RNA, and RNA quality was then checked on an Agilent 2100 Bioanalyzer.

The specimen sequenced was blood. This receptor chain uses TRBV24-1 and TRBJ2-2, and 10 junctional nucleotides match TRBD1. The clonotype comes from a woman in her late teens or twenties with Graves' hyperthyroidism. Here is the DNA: TGTGCCACCAGTGTACAGCCCCGGACAGGGGGCGGGGAGCTGTTTTTT. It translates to CATSVQPRTGGGELFF.